The 28 T cell receptor beta chains below come from one sample, sequenced in a study of cytomegalovirus exposure and HLA in healthy donors. PCR employed 60 Vbeta and 13 Jbeta primers. The table came from immunoSEQ multiplex PCR; TCRdb's copy has only in-frame clones and leaves some out. The repertoire holds 310,000 or so clones, with 80% to 90% as singletons. The sequenced sample was PBMCs. The receptors come from a woman between 18 and 29 years old in good health and CMV-seronegative.

The chain combines TRBV5-1 with TRBJ2-7, with 7 bases matching TRBD1. Unmatched junction bases numbered 9, after V lost 1 base and J lost 2 bases. Germline loops: CDR1 SGHRS, CDR2 YFSETQ. The length of the CDR3 is 16 residues. The CDR3 nucleotides are TGCGCCAGCAGCTTGACAACTGGGACAGTCGCCTACGAGCAGTACTTC. The encoded protein is CASSLTTGTVAYEQYF.

On this clone: One end of the junction varies from germline; a read error may be responsible. The chain uses TRBV13 and TRBJ2-1, with 9 bases fitting TRBD2. This CDR3 contains 15 residues. CDR1 is PRHDT and CDR2 is FYEKMQ in the germline V gene (reference sequence). Here the CDR3 DNA reads TGTGCCAGCAGCCTAGGGGCTAGCGGGGCTGATGAGCAGTTCTTC. It codes for CASSLGASGADEQFF.

As to this clone: Additional DNA sequences in this sample encode the identical CDR3. This rearrangement joins TRBV5-1 to TRBJ1-1; TRBD1 might be the D (5 bases). V gave up 5 bases and J gave up 1 base, with 12 bases separating them. Germline loops: CDR1 SGHRS, CDR2 YFSETQ. The CDR3 length is 14 residues. This CDR3 is CASSPRQRNTEAFF. The DNA of the CDR3 is TGCGCCAGCAGTCCTCGACAGCGGAACACTGAAGCTTTCTTT.

V and J are TRBV4-1 and TRBJ1-2, with 8 bases aligning to TRBD1. The V segment lost 0 bases and the J segment 3 bases; nucleotides outside the gene matches: 6. Per germline, CDR1 MGHRA and CDR2 YSYEKL. This CDR3 spans 16 amino acids. The CDR3 nucleotides read TGCGCCAGCAGCCAAGATCTCGCAGGGGGCTACTATGGCTACACCTTC. As protein: CASSQDLAGGYYGYTF.

The chain couples TRBV29-1 to TRBJ1-4; D not certain. Germline V gene sequence: CDR1 SQVTM, CDR2 ANQGSEA. Deletions cut 4 bases from V and 8 bases from J, with 8 bases between. The CDR3 is 11 amino acids. This chain's CDR3 is CSVGSREKLFF. The CDR3 coding sequence is TGCAGCGTTGGGAGTAGGGAAAAACTGTTTTTT.

The chain joins TRBV6-5 to TRBJ2-1; perhaps TRBD2 as D (5 bases). The CDR3 sequence is 14 residues long. V lost 1 base, J lost 5 bases, and 9 bases lay in between. CDR1 is MNHEY and CDR2 is SVGAGI in the germline V gene. The CDR3 bases are TGTGCCAGCAGTTACTGGTCAGCGGACAATGAGCAGTTCTTC. The encoded protein is CASSYWSADNEQFF.

This sequence joins TRBV5-1 and TRBJ2-2, with TRBD2 matching 13 bases. Per the germline V gene, CDR1 is SGHRS and CDR2 is YFSETQ. CDR3 length equals 16 residues. V shed 4 bases, J shed 6 bases, and the junction held 6 bases outside the gene matches. The DNA for the CDR3 is TGCGCCAGCAGCCAGACTAGCGGGGGGATTGCCGGGGAGCTGTTTTTT. It codes for CASSQTSGGIAGELFF.

The rearrangement joins TRBV27 to TRBJ2-1; the D is unclear. Germline V lookup: CDR1 MNHEY, CDR2 SMNVEV (reference sequence). This CDR3 has 11 amino acids. V lost 3 bases and J 10 bases, leaving 7 bases between the germline ends. In nucleotides, the CDR3 is TGTGCCAGCAGTTTTCTGTCGGAGCAGTTCTTC. Translating gives CASSFLSEQFF.

V and J are TRBV10-1 and TRBJ1-2; D ambiguous. Germline V gene lookup returns CDR1 WNHNN and CDR2 SYGVQD (reference sequence). The V end lost 0 bases, the J end lost 2 bases, and 4 bases lay between the germline ends. The length of the CDR3 is 13 residues. This chain's CDR3 is CASSESGNYGYTF. The CDR3, as DNA: TGCGCCAGCAGTGAGTCCGGGAACTATGGCTACACCTTC.

The chain links TRBV2 to TRBJ1-5; no firm D call. From germline, CDR1 is SNHLY and CDR2 FYNNEI. V lost 8 bases to trimming and J lost 4 bases, with 9 bases between them. The CDR3 has 12 amino acids. Here the CDR3 DNA reads TGTGCCAGCCGCGGGCCAAATCAGCCCCAGCATTTT. Translating it yields CASRGPNQPQHF.

J is TRBJ2-1 and V is TRBV18, with TRBD2 matching 9 bases. Trimming took 3 bases from V and 5 from J; bases not matched to a gene: 8. The germline gives CDR1 KGHSH, CDR2 LQKENI. This CDR3 has 16 amino acids. In DNA form, the CDR3 reads TGTGCCAGCTCACCTCGCGCGGGGGGGCTTGACAATGAGCAGTTCTTC. Protein sequence: CASSPRAGGLDNEQFF.

V is TRBV2 and J is TRBJ1-1; 8 nucleotides match TRBD1. Germline V gene lookup returns CDR1 SNHLY and CDR2 FYNNEI. V lost 4 bases and J lost 2; bases outside the gene matches: 6. This CDR3 is 15 amino acids long. The CDR3 sequence is CASSADRAKNTEAFF. The CDR3 DNA sequence: TGTGCCAGCAGTGCGGACAGGGCAAAAAACACTGAAGCTTTCTTT. The whole variable domain, remainder taken from reference TRBV2 and TRBJ1-1, is EPEVTQTPSHQVTQMGQEVILRCVPISNHLYFYWYRQILGQKVEFLVSFYNNEISEKSEIFDDQFSVERPDGSNFTLKIRSTKLEDSAMYFCASSADRAKNTEAFFGQGTRLTVV.

This chain connects TRBV7-2 to TRBJ1-1; the D is unclear. The germline CDR1 and CDR2 sequences are SGHTA and FQGNSA. This CDR3 region has 15 residues. V shed 0 bases and J shed 0 bases, with 8 bases lying between them. The CDR3, as DNA: TGTGCCAGCAGCTTAGCGGGAGGAATGAACACTGAAGCTTTCTTT. Its translation is CASSLAGGMNTEAFF.

The CDR3 here is CASNGRDRESGELFF. CDR3 nucleotide sequence: TGCGCCAGCAATGGCCGGGACAGGGAATCCGGGGAGCTGTTTTTT. The genes are TRBV10-2 and TRBJ2-2; 9 bases map to TRBD1. V gave up 7 bases and J gave up 6 bases; unmatched junction bases: 9. The CDR3 has 15 residues. Looked up from germline, CDR1 is WSHSY and CDR2 is SAAADI.

This chain links TRBV2 with TRBJ1-2; tentative D call: TRBD1 (6 bases). V dropped 5 bases and J dropped 7 bases, with 14 bases sitting between them. The germline gives CDR1 SNHLY, CDR2 FYNNEI. The CDR3 runs 13 residues. The CDR3 region is CASSPTGLFGYTF. CDR3 sequence (DNA): TGTGCCAGCAGTCCTACAGGGCTGTTTGGCTACACCTTC. Looking up the rest from reference TRBV2 and TRBJ1-2 gives the full variable domain: EPEVTQTPSHQVTQMGQEVILRCVPISNHLYFYWYRQILGQKVEFLVSFYNNEISEKSEIFDDQFSVERPDGSNFTLKIRSTKLEDSAMYFCASSPTGLFGYTFGSGTRLTVV.

The genes are TRBV5-6 and TRBJ2-5, with no clear D. CDR3 size: 11 residues. Trimming cost V 1 base and J 4 bases, with 2 bases left between them. From germline, CDR1 is SGHDT and CDR2 YYEEEE. The CDR3 spells CASSLLETQYF. CDR3 DNA sequence: TGTGCCAGCAGCTTGCTAGAGACCCAGTACTTC.

The CDR3: CAISEKTGNTEAFF. The DNA for the CDR3 is TGTGCCATCAGTGAAAAGACAGGGAACACTGAAGCTTTCTTT. The V and J genes are TRBV10-3 and TRBJ1-1; D perhaps matches TRBD1 (6 bases). Germline loops: CDR1 ENHRY, CDR2 SYGVKD. Trimming cost V 3 bases and J 1 base, with 9 bases left between them. The CDR3 loop spans 14 amino acids.

The rearrangement uses TRBV9 and TRBJ2-3; 12 bases agree with TRBD2. Germline assignment: CDR1 SGDLS and CDR2 YYNGEE. The CDR3 covers 16 residues. Germline trimming cut 4 bases from V and 2 bases from J; bases unmatched to any gene: 5. This CDR3 reads CASSPRLAGDTDTQYF. CDR3 bases: TGTGCCAGCAGCCCGCGACTAGCGGGGGACACAGATACGCAGTATTTT.

V usage is TRBV6-6 and J usage is TRBJ2-3; TRBD1 might be the D (6 bases). This CDR3 is built from 13 residues. CDR1 is MNHNY and CDR2 is SVGAGI in the germline V gene (reference sequence). V gave up 6 bases and J gave up 2 bases, with 9 bases separating them. CDR3 amino acids: CASRDSYTDTQYF. The DNA of the CDR3 is TGTGCCAGCAGGGACAGTTACACAGATACGCAGTATTTT.

The genes are TRBV10-3 and TRBJ2-6, with D tentatively TRBD1 (5 bases). V lost 7 bases to trimming and J lost 2 bases, with 18 bases between them. Germline V lookup: CDR1 ENHRY, CDR2 SYGVKD. The CDR3 extends over 17 amino acids. The CDR3 is CAITRSLLGPGANVLTF. The CDR3 coding sequence is TGTGCCATCACCCGATCCCTCTTGGGGCCTGGGGCCAACGTCCTGACTTTC.

The chain links TRBV6-1 to TRBJ1-1, with 7 bases that match TRBD1. There are 13 residues in the CDR3. Unmatched junction bases numbered 6, after V lost 6 bases and J lost 5 bases. The V gene's germline CDR1 is MNHNS and CDR2 SASEGT. CDR3 sequence: CASSSTGRTEAFF. The CDR3 bases are TGTGCCAGCAGCTCGACAGGGAGGACTGAAGCTTTCTTT.

J is TRBJ1-1 and V is TRBV6-5; unclear D gene. From germline, CDR1 is MNHEY and CDR2 SVGAGI. Trimming took off 0 bases at V and 0 bases at J, with 8 bases between the two ends. The CDR3 is 15 residues long. DNA of the CDR3: TGTGCCAGCAGTTACTCGAGATTAATGAACACTGAAGCTTTCTTT. Translated, it gives CASSYSRLMNTEAFF.

The V gene is TRBV9, the J gene TRBJ1-1, with D hard to call. The germline V gene encodes CDR1 SGDLS and CDR2 YYNGEE. The V end was cut by 6 bases, the J end by 8 bases, with 8 bases between. CDR3 length equals 10 residues. CDR3 in amino acids: CASTPEEAFF. CDR3 bases: TGTGCCAGCACTCCCGAGGAAGCTTTCTTT.

This clone was observed a single time. The V and J genes are TRBV19 and TRBJ2-1; TRBD1 is a possible D gene (5 bases). This CDR3 has 14 residues. Between the trimmed V and J ends, which lost 7 bases and 7 bases, there was a span of 17 bases. Germline-derived CDR1 and CDR2 are LNHDA and SQIVND (reference sequence). For the CDR3, the DNA is TGTGCCAGTATCAGCTTAGGGGCGCGTAATGAGCAGTTCTTC. Residues: CASISLGARNEQFF.

The chain employs TRBV18 and TRBJ1-2; D not resolved. There are 14 residues in the CDR3. Trimming shortened V by 3 bases and J by 4 bases, and 12 bases separated the two germline ends. CDR1 and CDR2 from the germline V gene are KGHSH and LQKENI. The CDR3 region has the DNA TGTGCCAGCTCACCCCAGTCGAATTCCTATGGCTACACCTTC. The encoded protein is CASSPQSNSYGYTF.

The chain links TRBV2 to TRBJ2-3; D perhaps matches TRBD2 (5 bases). This CDR3 contains 14 residues. Germline lookup yields CDR1 SNHLY and CDR2 FYNNEI. The V gene lost 8 bases and the J gene lost 2 bases, with 14 bases spanning the gap. The CDR3 DNA is TGTGCCAGCGGGGAGTTTGCGATCACAGATACGCAGTATTTT. Translation: CASGEFAITDTQYF.

The chain has TRBV6-6 and TRBJ1-3; 11 bases are shared with TRBD1. From germline, CDR1 is MNHNY and CDR2 SVGAGI (reference sequence). Unmatched junction bases numbered 8, after V lost 11 bases and J lost 2 bases. The CDR3 runs to 15 residues. The CDR3 bases are TGTGCCGGGGAATCGGGACAGGGGGCTGGAAACACCATATATTTT. It translates to CAGESGQGAGNTIYF.

This chain uses TRBV6-5 with TRBJ2-7; TRBD1 aligns across 8 bases. Germline assignment: CDR1 MNHEY and CDR2 SVGAGI. The CDR3 sequence is 15 residues long. Unmatched junction bases numbered 9, after V lost 4 bases and J lost 4 bases. In DNA form, the CDR3 reads TGTGCCAGCAGTTCCAGTGGCCAGGGGGCTTACGAGCAGTACTTC. Translation: CASSSSGQGAYEQYF.